A selection of T cell receptor beta chains follows, all from one sample in a study of monozygotic twins with inflammatory bowel disease. Reprocessing the 5' RACE reads, TCRdb reports a single entry for every CDR3 protein and omits DNA. The ten most abundant clones cover 2% to 2.5% of a sample with 310,000 or so distinct CDR3 sequences. The sample consisted of blood. The receptors derive from a human donor with ulcerative colitis or Crohn's disease, or a healthy co-twin of an affected twin (not recorded which). CDR3s include the opening cysteine and the closing phenylalanine or tryptophan. The order of the fields is V gene, J gene, CDR3 protein.

V: TRBV5-1; J: TRBJ2-3; CDR3: CASSPGVGTDTQYF
V: TRBV24-1; J: TRBJ1-4; CDR3: CATSDLRDRGWEKLFF
V: TRBV20-1; J: TRBJ1-6; CDR3: CSAHTDRGPLHF
V: TRBV6-1; J: TRBJ2-2; CDR3: CASTPRTGTANTGELFF
V: TRBV7-9; J: TRBJ2-2; CDR3: CASSLERTGDTGELFF
V: TRBV7-9; J: TRBJ2-7; CDR3: CASSIVKDEQYF
V: TRBV4-1; J: TRBJ1-6; CDR3: CASSQTGGTGNSPLHF
V: TRBV28; J: TRBJ2-3; CDR3: CASSSSGGDTQYF
V: TRBV12-3/TRBV12-4; J: TRBJ2-5; CDR3: CASSSDNQETQYF
V: TRBV5-1; J: TRBJ2-3; CDR3: CASSLEGSLATDTQYF
V: TRBV5-4; J: TRBJ2-7; CDR3: CASSFLDSGYEQYF
V: TRBV20-1; J: TRBJ1-2; CDR3: CSAPSVRSSYGYTF
V: TRBV6-2/TRBV6-3; J: TRBJ1-5; CDR3: CASSTDRESNQPQHF
V: TRBV5-1; J: TRBJ2-1; CDR3: CASSLVVGGRGDEQFF
V: TRBV20-1; J: TRBJ2-3; CDR3: CSASLAGSDTQYF
V: TRBV30; J: TRBJ2-7; CDR3: CAWSVPGPGEQYF
V: TRBV6-5; J: TRBJ2-2; CDR3: CASSYSRTGELFF
V: TRBV20-1; J: TRBJ2-1; CDR3: CSAEPRGYNEQFF
V: TRBV7-9; J: TRBJ1-1; CDR3: CASSEAGGANTEAFF
V: TRBV7-3; J: TRBJ2-1; CDR3: CASSLTRDRGSNEQFF
V: TRBV7-2; J: TRBJ1-1; CDR3: CASSLGAGGAGAFF
V: TRBV7-9; J: TRBJ1-4; CDR3: CASSLAQGWEEKLFF
V: TRBV5-6; J: TRBJ1-4; CDR3: CASSLGAGAIGEKLFF
V: TRBV5-1; J: TRBJ1-5; CDR3: CASSLSGISNQPQHF
V: TRBV6-5; J: TRBJ1-1; CDR3: CASSYGRGVGETEAFF
V: TRBV19; J: TRBJ2-2; CDR3: CASSMSPPSGKATGELFF